The 32 T cell receptor beta chains in this list originate from one sample, sequenced in a study of shared clonotypes between healthy human individuals. TCRdb's copy holds only in-frame clones and misses some; the assay was immunoSEQ multiplex PCR. In the table there are hundreds of thousands of clones, about three quarters of which are singletons. The source material was PBMCs. These receptors were taken from a middle-aged woman in good health. Some clones in this sample may be carry-over from other donors' samples.

The chain carries TRBV10-3 and TRBJ2-5, with D tentatively TRBD2 (6 bases). V was pared by 2 bases and J by 8 bases, with 9 bases between. The CDR3 is 12 residues long. Germline V gene sequence: CDR1 ENHRY, CDR2 SYGVKD. This chain's CDR3 is CAISEQGTTQYF. CDR3 nucleotide sequence: TGTGCCATCAGTGAGCAAGGGACTACCCAGTACTTC.

This rearrangement joins TRBV7-9 to TRBJ2-7; 11 bases align to TRBD2. The CDR3 is made up of 15 amino acids. The germline CDR1 and CDR2 sequences are SEHNR and FQNEAQ (reference sequence). Losses at the gene ends were 5 bases for V and 6 bases for J; bases not matched to a gene: 9. This CDR3 is CASSGLRLAGGEQYF. CDR3 DNA: TGTGCCAGCAGCGGCCTAAGGCTAGCGGGAGGCGAGCAGTACTTC.

Of note for this clone: A clone one base away is much larger, so this may be a read error. The genes are TRBV7-2 and TRBJ2-7; D possibly corresponds to TRBD1 (6 bases). This CDR3 contains 12 residues. V shed 5 bases and J shed 3 bases, with 8 bases lying between them. Germline V gene lookup returns CDR1 SGHTA and CDR2 FQGNSA. CDR3 sequence reads: CASSRDIYEQYF. The CDR3 DNA sequence: TGTGCCAGCAGCCGGGACATCTACGAGCAGTACTTC.

With regard to this clone: Other DNA sequences in this specimen translate into the identical CDR3. This chain links TRBV10-3 with TRBJ2-1; no reliable D call. The germline CDR1 and CDR2 sequences are ENHRY and SYGVKD. The V end lost 0 bases, the J end lost 4 bases, and 7 bases lay between the germline ends. The CDR3 has 14 residues. The CDR3 here is CAISESGGYNEQFF. DNA of the CDR3: TGTGCCATCAGTGAGTCTGGCGGATACAATGAGCAGTTCTTC.

The genes are TRBV30 and TRBJ1-1, with 7 bases aligning to TRBD1. The length of the CDR3 is 12 residues. CDR1 and CDR2 from the germline V gene are GTSNPN and SVGIG (reference sequence). V dropped 0 bases and J dropped 9; count of bases not matched to a gene: 4. For the CDR3, the DNA is TGTGCCTGGAGTGTAAGCAGGGGGAAAGCTTTCTTT. Amino acid sequence: CAWSVSRGKAFF.

The chain is built from TRBV4-1 and TRBJ2-3, with TRBD2 identical over 9 bases. The junction had 16 bases not matched to a gene; V was cut back by 2 bases and J by 1 base. The CDR3 extends over 20 amino acids. Germline V gene sequence: CDR1 MGHRA, CDR2 YSYEKL. The chain's CDR3 is CASSQRYASGTSVGTDTQYF. CDR3 bases: TGCGCCAGCAGCCAACGGTACGCTAGCGGGACCAGCGTAGGCACAGATACGCAGTATTTT.

This clone was counted only a few times. The chain combines TRBV30 with TRBJ1-1; weak D call: TRBD1 (5 bases). This CDR3 contains 13 residues. CDR1 and CDR2 (germline): GTSNPN, SVGIG (reference sequence). V was cut by 1 base and J by 3 bases, with 9 bases left in between. This CDR3 reads CAWSAGGYTEAFF. The CDR3 DNA follows: TGTGCCTGGAGTGCGGGGGGATACACTGAAGCTTTCTTT.

This clone has a count of ten or more. The V and J genes are TRBV13 and TRBJ2-4, with D perhaps matching TRBD2 (6 bases). This CDR3 has 14 residues. Germline assignment: CDR1 PRHDT and CDR2 FYEKMQ (reference sequence). V lost 0 bases to trimming and J lost 6 bases, with 9 bases between them. CDR3 residues: CASSLGRGLNIQYF. CDR3 coding DNA: TGTGCCAGCAGCTTAGGCCGGGGGTTAAACATTCAGTACTTC.

This rearrangement joins TRBV5-4 to TRBJ1-4; possible D gene TRBD1, 5 bases. V lost 4 bases to trimming and J lost 0 bases, with 10 bases between them. The length of the CDR3 is 15 residues. Germline values: CDR1 SGHNT, CDR2 YYREEE (reference sequence). The CDR3 nucleotides are TGTGCCAGCAGCCCCGACAGAGCAACTAATGAAAAACTGTTTTTT. Translating it yields CASSPDRATNEKLFF.

On this clone: A far larger clone is off by one base, so a read error is likely. The same CDR3 also results from other DNA sequences found in this sample. This rearrangement joins TRBV28 to TRBJ1-1, with a possible D match to TRBD1 (5 bases). The V gene's germline CDR1 is MDHEN and CDR2 SYDVKM. Trimming removed 2 bases from V and 5 bases from J, with 18 bases in between. This CDR3 has 16 amino acids. CDR3 DNA: TGTGCCAGCAGTTTAACAATCGGGCAGGAGGGGACTGAAGCTTTCTTT. Translated, it gives CASSLTIGQEGTEAFF.

There are many counts of this clone. This sequence joins TRBV4-2 and TRBJ1-4; no clear D. Germline V gives CDR1 LGHNA, CDR2 YNFKEQ. V was trimmed by 0 bases and J by 8 bases, leaving 4 bases between them. CDR3 size: 12 residues. DNA of the CDR3: TGTGCCAGCAGCCAAGATTCAGAAAAACTGTTTTTT. It is translated as CASSQDSEKLFF.

The chain combines TRBV9 with TRBJ2-6, with no clear D. Trimming took 2 bases from V and 0 from J, leaving 6 bases between them. CDR1 and CDR2 from the germline V gene are SGDLS and YYNGEE. The CDR3 runs 15 residues. The chain's CDR3 is CASSVLDSGANVLTF. For the CDR3, the DNA is TGTGCCAGCAGCGTCCTTGACTCTGGGGCCAACGTCCTGACTTTC.

The rearrangement uses TRBV28 and TRBJ1-2; TRBD1 is a possible D gene (6 bases). The CDR3 covers 11 residues. The V end lost 8 bases, the J end lost 4 bases, and 8 bases lay between the germline ends. CDR1 is MDHEN, CDR2 SYDVKM, per germline. The CDR3 loop is CASQGTYGYTF. CDR3 coding DNA: TGTGCCAGCCAGGGGACCTATGGCTACACCTTC.

This clone was detected only a few times. The CDR3 sequence: CASSEGFSGYNEQFF. DNA for the CDR3: TGTGCCAGCAGTGAAGGGTTTAGCGGGTACAATGAGCAGTTCTTC. The rearrangement uses TRBV6-1 and TRBJ2-1, with TRBD2 identical over 7 bases. This CDR3 spans 15 amino acids. CDR1 and CDR2 (germline): MNHNS, SASEGT. J was trimmed by 4 bases and V by 1 base; bases with no gene match: 4.

The chain uses TRBV29-1 and TRBJ2-7, with 7 bases aligning to TRBD1. The trim removed 7 bases at V and 0 bases at J, leaving 3 bases unmatched. The CDR3 has 12 residues. Germline V gives CDR1 SQVTM, CDR2 ANQGSEA. The CDR3 DNA follows: TGCAGCGCCTGGGACAGCTCCTACGAGCAGTACTTC. This sequence encodes CSAWDSSYEQYF.

This sequence joins TRBV4-1 and TRBJ2-4; D gene unclear. Trimming cost V 3 bases and J 6 bases, with 15 bases left between them. CDR1 and CDR2 (germline): MGHRA, YSYEKL. The CDR3 consists of 15 residues. For the CDR3, the DNA is TGCGCCAGCAGCCATCCAGAAGGGCACAGAAACATTCAGTACTTC. This sequence encodes CASSHPEGHRNIQYF.

The rearrangement uses TRBV27 and TRBJ2-1; 9 bases agree with TRBD2. Per the germline V gene, CDR1 is MNHEY and CDR2 is SMNVEV (reference sequence). V gave up 4 bases and J gave up 3 bases; unmatched junction bases: 4. This CDR3 has 15 residues. The CDR3 sequence: CASSSGLAYYNEQFF. DNA of the CDR3: TGTGCCAGCAGTTCGGGACTAGCTTACTACAATGAGCAGTTCTTC.

The chain carries TRBV11-1 and TRBJ2-3; D perhaps matches TRBD1 (6 bases). Germline V gene sequence: CDR1 SGHAT, CDR2 FQDESV (reference sequence). Trimming removed 2 bases at V and 3 bases at J, with 6 bases between. This CDR3 has 13 residues. CDR3 nucleotides: TGTGCCAGCAGCTTAAGGGGGACAGATACGCAGTATTTT. It encodes CASSLRGTDTQYF.

This chain connects TRBV15 to TRBJ1-2; TRBD1 is a possible D gene (5 bases). Trimming cost V 6 bases and J 2 bases, with 10 bases left between them. The CDR3 runs to 13 residues. CDR1 is LNHNV, CDR2 YYDKDF, per germline (reference sequence). This chain's CDR3 is CATRGEGNYGYTF. For the CDR3, the DNA is TGTGCCACCAGAGGGGAAGGGAACTATGGCTACACCTTC.

This clone was seen a single time. Since a much larger clone is just one base distant, this may be a read error. CDR3 loop: CAWSDRSNLGKLFF. DNA of the CDR3: TGTGCCTGGAGTGACAGATCGAATTTAGGAAAACTGTTTTTT. The chain uses TRBV30 and TRBJ1-4; no firm D call. Germline CDR1 reads GTSNPN; CDR2 reads SVGIG (reference sequence). The CDR3 extends over 14 amino acids. V lost 1 base, J lost 10 bases, and 16 bases lay in between.

This sequence joins TRBV27 and TRBJ2-7, with D perhaps given as TRBD1 or TRBD2 (6 bases each). The ends were cut back, 2 bases at V and 6 bases at J, with 11 bases in the middle. Germline V gene lookup returns CDR1 MNHEY and CDR2 SMNVEV (reference sequence). The CDR3 consists of 13 residues. The CDR3 loop is CASSLVGGREQYF. For the CDR3, the DNA is TGTGCCAGCAGTTTAGTAGGGGGGCGCGAGCAGTACTTC.

The chain recombines TRBV7-9 with TRBJ2-5, with D perhaps TRBD1 or TRBD2 (5 bases each). CDR3 length: 15 residues. Trimming removed 6 bases from V and 11 bases from J, with 25 bases in between. The germline V gene has CDR1 SEHNR and CDR2 FQNEAQ (reference sequence). The CDR3 nucleotides are TGTGCCAGCAGTTCTCACCGGGACCCCAAGACCCAGCAGTACTTC. Encoded protein: CASSSHRDPKTQQYF.

This clone was counted a single time. The chain uses TRBV19 and TRBJ2-5; either TRBD1 or TRBD2 may supply D (6 bases each). V gave up 9 bases and J gave up 4 bases, with 15 bases separating them. Per the germline V gene, CDR1 is LNHDA and CDR2 is SQIVND (reference sequence). The CDR3 has 13 amino acids. CDR3: CASRGQDRETQYF. CDR3 DNA: TGTGCCAGCCGGGGGCAGGATAGAGAGACCCAGTACTTC.

This clone appeared once. This chain connects TRBV5-1 to TRBJ2-7; D perhaps matches TRBD2 (6 bases). V was trimmed by 4 bases and J by 2 bases, leaving 16 bases between them. The CDR3 runs to 15 residues. Germline-derived CDR1 and CDR2 are SGHRS and YFSETQ. As DNA, the CDR3 is TGCGCCAGCAGCCCGGTCGCGGGGCAAACCTACGAGCAGTACTTC. This sequence encodes CASSPVAGQTYEQYF.

The chain recombines TRBV7-9 with TRBJ2-1, with D possibly being TRBD2 (5 bases). V was cut by 7 bases and J by 1 base, with 14 bases left in between. Germline loops: CDR1 SEHNR, CDR2 FQNEAQ (reference sequence). The CDR3 spans 15 residues. The CDR3, as DNA: TGTGCCAGCACCACAACTAGTCTGTCCTACAATGAGCAGTTCTTC. It codes for CASTTTSLSYNEQFF.

This clone was picked up a small number of times. Here the CDR3 DNA reads TGTGCCAGCAGCGTAGGGTCGCAGAGCACTGAAGCTTTCTTT. It encodes CASSVGSQSTEAFF. The rearrangement uses TRBV9 and TRBJ1-1; D remains ambiguous. Trimming took 0 bases from V and 4 from J, leaving 10 bases between them. The CDR3 is made up of 14 amino acids. Germline V gene data show CDR1 as SGDLS and CDR2 as YYNGEE.

This clone was counted a few times. This likely came from a read error, as a far larger clone is one base away. The chain joins TRBV30 to TRBJ1-1; tentative D call: TRBD1 (5 bases). The germline V gene encodes CDR1 GTSNPN and CDR2 SVGIG (reference sequence). The CDR3 contains 14 residues. CDR3 nucleotides: TGTGCCCGGAGGGACTCGCCGGCGGGCACTGAAGCTTTCTTT. Its translation: CARRDSPAGTEAFF.

The rearrangement joins TRBV7-8 to TRBJ1-3; a weak D match, TRBD1 (5 bases). In germline, CDR1 is SGHVS, CDR2 FQNEAQ. CDR3 length equals 15 residues. V lost 7 bases, J lost 0 bases, and 13 bases lay in between. The CDR3: CASTRGVSSGNTIYF. CDR3 nucleotide sequence: TGTGCCAGCACGAGGGGAGTGAGCTCTGGAAACACCATATATTTT.

The V call is TRBV2, the J call TRBJ2-1; weak D call: TRBD2 (6 bases). This CDR3 spans 12 amino acids. Germline V lookup: CDR1 SNHLY, CDR2 FYNNEI. V was pared by 9 bases and J by 3 bases, with 9 bases between. The DNA for the CDR3 is TGTGCCAGTAGCGGAGACTACAATGAGCAGTTCTTC. Translating it yields CASSGDYNEQFF.

As for this clone: The sample has other DNA sequences that encode this CDR3 too. J is TRBJ1-4 and V is TRBV18, with 8 bases that match TRBD1. Germline V lookup: CDR1 KGHSH, CDR2 LQKENI. This CDR3 spans 14 amino acids. Trimming cost V 3 bases and J 4 bases; bases outside gene matches: 1. The CDR3 sequence: CASSPGQDNEKLFF. In DNA form, the CDR3 reads TGTGCCAGCTCACCGGGACAGGATAATGAAAAACTGTTTTTT. The whole variable domain, filled in from reference TRBV18 and TRBJ1-4, reads NAGVMQNPRHLVRRRGQEARLRCSPMKGHSHVYWYRQLPEEGLKFMVYLQKENIIDESGMPKERFSAEFPKEGPSILRIQQVVRGDSAAYFCASSPGQDNEKLFFGSGTQLSVL.

The chain combines TRBV15 with TRBJ2-3; 9 bases line up with TRBD1. Trimming removed 3 bases from V and 5 bases from J; junction bases left unmatched: 6. The CDR3 totals 15 residues. The germline V gene has CDR1 LNHNV and CDR2 YYDKDF (reference sequence). CDR3 in DNA: TGTGCCACCAGCAGGGAACAGGGGGCCATAGATACGCAGTATTTT. The encoded protein is CATSREQGAIDTQYF.

The chain recombines TRBV27 with TRBJ2-3; D is undetermined. Germline CDR1 reads MNHEY; CDR2 reads SMNVEV (reference sequence). The CDR3 extends over 12 amino acids. V shed 8 bases and J shed 4 bases, with 10 bases lying between them. This CDR3 is CASRSRPDTQYF. The CDR3, as DNA: TGTGCCAGCCGTTCTAGACCAGATACGCAGTATTTT.